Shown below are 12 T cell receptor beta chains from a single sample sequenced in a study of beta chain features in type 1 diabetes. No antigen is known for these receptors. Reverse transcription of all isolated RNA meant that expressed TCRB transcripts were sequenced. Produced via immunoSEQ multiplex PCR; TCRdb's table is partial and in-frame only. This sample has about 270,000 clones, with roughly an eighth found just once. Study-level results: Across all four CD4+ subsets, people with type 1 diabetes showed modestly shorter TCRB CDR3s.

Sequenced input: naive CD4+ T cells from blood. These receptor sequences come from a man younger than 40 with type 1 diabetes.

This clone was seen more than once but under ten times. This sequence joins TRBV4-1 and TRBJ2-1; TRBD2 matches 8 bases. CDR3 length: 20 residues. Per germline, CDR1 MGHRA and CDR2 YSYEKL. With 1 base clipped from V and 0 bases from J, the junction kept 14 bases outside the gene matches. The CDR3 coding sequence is TGCGCCAGCAGCCAAGGTCGGAGCGGGAGTGGGGTCCTCTCCTACAATGAGCAGTTCTTC. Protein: CASSQGRSGSGVLSYNEQFF.

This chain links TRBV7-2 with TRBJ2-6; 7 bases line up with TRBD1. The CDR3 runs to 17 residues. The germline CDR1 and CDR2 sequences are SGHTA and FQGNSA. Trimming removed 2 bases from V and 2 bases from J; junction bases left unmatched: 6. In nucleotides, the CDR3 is TGTGCCAGCAGCTTACGACAGGGATCGGCTGGGGCCAACGTCCTGACTTTC. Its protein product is CASSLRQGSAGANVLTF.

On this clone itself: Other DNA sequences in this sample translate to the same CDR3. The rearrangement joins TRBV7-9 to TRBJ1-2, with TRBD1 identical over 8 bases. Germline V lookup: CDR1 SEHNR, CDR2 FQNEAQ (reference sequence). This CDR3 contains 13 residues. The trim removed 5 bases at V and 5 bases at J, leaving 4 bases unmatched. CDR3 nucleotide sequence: TGTGCCAGCAGCCTAGGACAGGGATATGGCTACACCTTC. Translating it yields CASSLGQGYGYTF.

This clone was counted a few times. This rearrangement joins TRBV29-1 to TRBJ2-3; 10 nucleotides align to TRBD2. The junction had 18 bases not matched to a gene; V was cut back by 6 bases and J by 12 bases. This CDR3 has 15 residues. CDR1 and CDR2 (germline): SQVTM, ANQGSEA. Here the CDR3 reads CSVGLAVDPDLRQYF. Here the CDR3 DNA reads TGCAGCGTCGGACTAGCGGTCGACCCCGACCTACGACAGTATTTT.

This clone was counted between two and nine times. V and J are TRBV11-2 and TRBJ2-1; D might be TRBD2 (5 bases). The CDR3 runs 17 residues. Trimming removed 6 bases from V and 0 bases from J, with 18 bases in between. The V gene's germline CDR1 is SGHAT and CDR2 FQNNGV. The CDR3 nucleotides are TGTGCCAGCAGGCTAAGGACTTCCTCCAGCTCCTACAATGAGCAGTTCTTC. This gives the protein CASRLRTSSSSYNEQFF.

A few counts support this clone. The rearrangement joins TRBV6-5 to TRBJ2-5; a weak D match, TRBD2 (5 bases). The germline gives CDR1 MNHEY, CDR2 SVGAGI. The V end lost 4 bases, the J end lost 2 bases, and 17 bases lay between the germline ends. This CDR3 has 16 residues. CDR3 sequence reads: CASSSRSLRGQETQYF. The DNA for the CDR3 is TGTGCCAGCAGTTCTAGGTCCCTTCGAGGGCAAGAGACCCAGTACTTC.

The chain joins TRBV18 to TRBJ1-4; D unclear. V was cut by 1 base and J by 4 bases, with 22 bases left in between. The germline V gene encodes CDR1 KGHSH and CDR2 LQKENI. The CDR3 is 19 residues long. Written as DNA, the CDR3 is TGTGCCAGCTCACCACGCGCGGGTGTGACGAGGTCCGGTAATGAAAAACTGTTTTTT. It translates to CASSPRAGVTRSGNEKLFF.

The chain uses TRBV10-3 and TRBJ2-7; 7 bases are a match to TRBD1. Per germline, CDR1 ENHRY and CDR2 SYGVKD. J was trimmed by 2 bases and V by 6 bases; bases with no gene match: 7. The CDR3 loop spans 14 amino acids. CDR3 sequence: CAISHPDRAYEQYF. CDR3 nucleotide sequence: TGTGCCATCAGCCATCCTGACAGGGCCTACGAGCAGTACTTC.

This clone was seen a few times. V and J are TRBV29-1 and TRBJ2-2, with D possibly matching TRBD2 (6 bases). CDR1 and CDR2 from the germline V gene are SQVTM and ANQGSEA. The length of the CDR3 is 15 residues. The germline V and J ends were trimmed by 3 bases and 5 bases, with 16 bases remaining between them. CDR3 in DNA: TGCAGCGTTGATGCGGGGACTGGTTCTACCGGGGAGCTGTTTTTT. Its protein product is CSVDAGTGSTGELFF.

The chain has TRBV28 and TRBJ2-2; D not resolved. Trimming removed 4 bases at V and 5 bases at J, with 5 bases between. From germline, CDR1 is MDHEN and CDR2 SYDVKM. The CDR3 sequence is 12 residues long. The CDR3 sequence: CASSSGTGELFF. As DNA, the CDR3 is TGTGCCAGCAGTTCCGGGACCGGGGAGCTGTTTTTT.

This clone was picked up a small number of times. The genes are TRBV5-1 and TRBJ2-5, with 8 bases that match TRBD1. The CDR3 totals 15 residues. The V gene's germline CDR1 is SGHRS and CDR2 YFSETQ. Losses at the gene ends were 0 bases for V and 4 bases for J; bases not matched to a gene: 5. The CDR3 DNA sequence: TGCGCCAGCAGCTTGGAAGGCCAGGGGGCAGAGACCCAGTACTTC. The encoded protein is CASSLEGQGAETQYF.

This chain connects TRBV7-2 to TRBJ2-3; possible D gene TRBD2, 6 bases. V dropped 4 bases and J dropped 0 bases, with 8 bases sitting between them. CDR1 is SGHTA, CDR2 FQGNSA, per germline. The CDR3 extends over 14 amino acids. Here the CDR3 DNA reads TGTGCCAGCAGCTCGACTAGAAGCACAGATACGCAGTATTTT. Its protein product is CASSSTRSTDTQYF.